The entry that follows covers one TCR beta chain sequence. What antigen it recognizes has not been identified. At one end, the junction sequence differs from germline, possibly due to a read error. In light of the paper, this sample's time point label describes: baseline pretreatment blood. In light of the paper, this sample's treatment or condition label describes: 15 Gy SBRT to primary tumor, nephrectomy 4 weeks later. To track tumor-enriched clonotypes, serial peripheral blood was sampled from radiation-treated patients at baseline and at 2 weeks and 4 weeks after SBRT. Every patient had renal cell carcinoma of clear cell pathology. The QIAamp DNA Blood Mini Kit (Qiagen) was used to prepare genomic DNA for TCR sequencing. Only samples passing all quality control checks were included in the analyses. The germline V gene (reference sequence) sets CDR1 to SSHAT and CDR2 to FNYEAQ. Taken from cysteine to phenylalanine, the CDR3 has 15 residues. Only the CDR3 DNA stays, 45 bases, in frame from base 1.

This entry belongs to a study of radiation and T cells in renal cell carcinoma (dated by TCRdb to 2020 to 2022). For the study in its entirety: Samples came from a clinical trial, in which primary renal cell carcinomas received 15 Gy stereotactic body radiation therapy followed by nephrectomy 4 weeks later. In total, roughly 52 samples, comprising around 26 tumors and some 27 peripheral blood samples, were subjected to TCR beta sequencing. In the roughly 49 samples combined, some 4,100,000 unique CDR3 nucleotide sequences were found, encoding roughly 2,500,000 unique CDR3 amino acid sequences.

TCR beta libraries were generated from genomic DNA with the immunoSEQ kit, following the manufacturer's recommendations. To prepare libraries, a first multiplex PCR with proprietary primers was run, followed by a second PCR that added unique barcodes, and a bead cleanup was done after each round. Each sample batch included a kit-provided positive control reaction and a negative control reaction. The final libraries were assessed on an Agilent 4200 TapeStation D1000 ScreenTape, pooled by volume, and quantified by qPCR. An Illumina NextSeq500 fitted with a MidOutput 150-cycle cartridge performed the sequencing, running 156 Read1 cycles and 15 Index1 cycles with the kit's custom primers. The pooled library was loaded at approximately 1 pM, and 20% PhiX control was spiked in. In the authors' own workflow: Vendor-processed data were analyzed in R, with a clonotype defined as all T cells sharing the same CDR3 nucleotide sequence. For clone abundance analyses, frequencies were normalized to the 10,000 most abundant clones per sample. Public T cell clones, averaging fewer than five per sample, were removed before analysis. A difference in abundance of at least 32-fold between compartments was used to define tumor-enriched and baseline blood-enriched clonotypes. A beta-binomial differential abundance model was used to identify clonotypes that expanded or contracted between blood time points. The Baroni-Urbani and Buser coefficient was used to measure tumor-blood repertoire similarity, and groups were compared with two-tailed Wilcoxon tests in R. TCRdb mirrors the immuneACCESS table, restricted to in-frame sequences. Some clones are absent from its copies; in checked studies, under half trace to an unresolved V gene, and the reason for the others is unknown. That table is the source of V, J and clone size, and D and trimming were worked out from the DNA. The sample records some 95,000 clones, about 88% of which are singletons. The ten largest make up less than 10% of the sample.

Summary of the overall study and its limitations: Dynamics of the blood repertoire were not tracked past 4 weeks after treatment. In blood, the top tumor clonotypes increased from baseline to 2 weeks after radiation and then shrank by 4 weeks, which suggests a temporary expansion of tumor-resident clones. Because pretreatment tumor biopsies were not available, the study could not determine whether clonotypes were already present within the tumor at baseline. With a single-armed trial design, the study had no way to address how radiation dose or scheduling affects the TCR repertoire.

The clonotype comes from a man in his forties or fifties with renal cell carcinoma. The sample consisted of blood, taken from a patient whose treatment included radiotherapy and nephrectomy. The receptor chain draws on TRBV7-7 and TRBJ2-5; 8 middle bases align to TRBD2. Read as DNA, the sequence is TGTGCTAGCAGCCCGGGCGGGGGACTAGAAGAGACCCAGTACTTC. This is translated as CASSPGGGLEETQYF.